The 9 T cell receptor beta chains reported below all come from one sample, sequenced in a study of T cells in Graves' hyperthyroidism and ophthalmopathy. The CDR3 regions of TCR beta were amplified from RNA transcripts. A set of HTBI primers served as the primers for a first-round RT-PCR of the TCR CDR3. TCRdb recomputed calls from the multiplex PCR reads with MiXCR, one row per CDR3 protein. Of hundreds of thousands of distinct CDR3 sequences in the sample, under 20% were seen once. The sample was blood. The origin of the receptors is a woman aged 45-65 years with Graves' hyperthyroidism that later progressed to Graves' ophthalmopathy.

Ten or more counts support this clonotype. The chain uses TRBV7-2 and TRBJ2-3, with D uncertain. V was shortened by 5 bases and J by 1 base, with 16 bases between the two germline ends. This CDR3 has 16 residues. The germline V gene encodes CDR1 SGHTA and CDR2 FQGNSA. The CDR3 DNA reads as TGTGCCAGCAGCATAGATGGGGATACTGGCACAGATACGCAGTATTTT. Translating it yields CASSIDGDTGTDTQYF.

This clonotype was seen many times. Here the CDR3 reads CASSEVRSESDTQYF. The CDR3 DNA reads TGTGCCAGCAGTGAAGTTAGGTCAGAAAGCGATACGCAGTATTTT. This chain uses TRBV2 with TRBJ2-3; no firm D call. The V gene lost 1 base and the J gene lost 6 bases, with 14 bases spanning the gap. The CDR3 runs to 15 residues. Per the germline V gene, CDR1 is SNHLY and CDR2 is FYNNEI.

J is TRBJ1-5 and V is TRBV27, with D possibly matching TRBD1 (5 bases). The CDR3 length is 14 residues. From germline, CDR1 is MNHEY and CDR2 SMNVEV (reference sequence). The ends were cut back, 6 bases at V and 3 bases at J, with 12 bases in the middle. Here the CDR3 reads CASRTTGTNQPQHF. CDR3 nucleotides: TGTGCCAGCAGAACTACAGGCACCAATCAGCCCCAGCATTTT.

The table lists this clonotype with a few counts. The chain links TRBV10-3 to TRBJ2-5; 8 bases align to TRBD1. V lost 6 bases, J lost 2 bases, and 5 bases stayed unmatched. The CDR3 contains 14 residues. The germline V gene has CDR1 ENHRY and CDR2 SYGVKD. In DNA form, the CDR3 reads TGTGCCATCAGGCAGACAGGGGAACAAGAGACCCAGTACTTC. Translated, it gives CAIRQTGEQETQYF.

This chain uses TRBV19 with TRBJ2-3; D is ambiguous. Trimming took 6 bases from V and 0 from J, leaving 13 bases between them. Germline CDR1 is LNHDA and CDR2 is SQIVND (reference sequence). There are 15 residues in the CDR3. The CDR3 DNA sequence: TGTGCCAGTAGAGGGCGCGGCGGTAGCACAGATACGCAGTATTTT. This codes for CASRGRGGSTDTQYF.

As concerns this clonotype: The junction and the germline gene differ at one end; a read error may be behind it. The chain has TRBV6-1 and TRBJ1-6, with 7 bases lining up with TRBD1. The CDR3 covers 16 residues. Per the germline V gene, CDR1 is MNHNS and CDR2 is SASEGT. CDR3 loop: CASSGRQGRINSPLRF. In nucleotides, the CDR3 is TGTGCCAGCAGTGGGAGACAGGGCCGAATTAATTCGCCCCTCCGCTTT.

This clonotype was counted many times. CDR3: CASSLPLRALKRYTGELFF. The CDR3 coding sequence is TGCGCCAGCAGCCTTCCTCTCCGGGCCCTCAAGCGATACACCGGGGAGCTGTTTTTT. The chain carries TRBV5-1 and TRBJ2-2; D is ambiguous. This CDR3 comprises 19 residues. V was clipped by 4 bases and J by 3 bases, with 25 bases between them. Per germline, CDR1 SGHRS and CDR2 YFSETQ.

The chain carries TRBV20-1 and TRBJ1-2; D perhaps matches TRBD1 (6 bases). Germline CDR1 and CDR2: DFQATT and SNEGSKA (reference sequence). The germline V and J ends were trimmed by 0 bases and 4 bases, with 15 bases remaining between them. This CDR3 is 15 amino acids long. Written as DNA, the CDR3 is TGCAGTGCTAGAGATCCAGGGGTGGATGGCTATGGCTACACCTTC. This codes for CSARDPGVDGYGYTF.

This clonotype was seen ten or more times. The chain uses TRBV18 and TRBJ1-1; D is possibly TRBD1 (5 bases). V dropped 4 bases and J dropped 4 bases, with 16 bases sitting between them. CDR1 is KGHSH, CDR2 LQKENI, per germline. This CDR3 is built from 15 residues. CDR3 loop: CASSLPHRRGTEAFF. The DNA of the CDR3 is TGTGCCAGCTCACTTCCCCATCGAAGGGGCACTGAAGCTTTCTTT.